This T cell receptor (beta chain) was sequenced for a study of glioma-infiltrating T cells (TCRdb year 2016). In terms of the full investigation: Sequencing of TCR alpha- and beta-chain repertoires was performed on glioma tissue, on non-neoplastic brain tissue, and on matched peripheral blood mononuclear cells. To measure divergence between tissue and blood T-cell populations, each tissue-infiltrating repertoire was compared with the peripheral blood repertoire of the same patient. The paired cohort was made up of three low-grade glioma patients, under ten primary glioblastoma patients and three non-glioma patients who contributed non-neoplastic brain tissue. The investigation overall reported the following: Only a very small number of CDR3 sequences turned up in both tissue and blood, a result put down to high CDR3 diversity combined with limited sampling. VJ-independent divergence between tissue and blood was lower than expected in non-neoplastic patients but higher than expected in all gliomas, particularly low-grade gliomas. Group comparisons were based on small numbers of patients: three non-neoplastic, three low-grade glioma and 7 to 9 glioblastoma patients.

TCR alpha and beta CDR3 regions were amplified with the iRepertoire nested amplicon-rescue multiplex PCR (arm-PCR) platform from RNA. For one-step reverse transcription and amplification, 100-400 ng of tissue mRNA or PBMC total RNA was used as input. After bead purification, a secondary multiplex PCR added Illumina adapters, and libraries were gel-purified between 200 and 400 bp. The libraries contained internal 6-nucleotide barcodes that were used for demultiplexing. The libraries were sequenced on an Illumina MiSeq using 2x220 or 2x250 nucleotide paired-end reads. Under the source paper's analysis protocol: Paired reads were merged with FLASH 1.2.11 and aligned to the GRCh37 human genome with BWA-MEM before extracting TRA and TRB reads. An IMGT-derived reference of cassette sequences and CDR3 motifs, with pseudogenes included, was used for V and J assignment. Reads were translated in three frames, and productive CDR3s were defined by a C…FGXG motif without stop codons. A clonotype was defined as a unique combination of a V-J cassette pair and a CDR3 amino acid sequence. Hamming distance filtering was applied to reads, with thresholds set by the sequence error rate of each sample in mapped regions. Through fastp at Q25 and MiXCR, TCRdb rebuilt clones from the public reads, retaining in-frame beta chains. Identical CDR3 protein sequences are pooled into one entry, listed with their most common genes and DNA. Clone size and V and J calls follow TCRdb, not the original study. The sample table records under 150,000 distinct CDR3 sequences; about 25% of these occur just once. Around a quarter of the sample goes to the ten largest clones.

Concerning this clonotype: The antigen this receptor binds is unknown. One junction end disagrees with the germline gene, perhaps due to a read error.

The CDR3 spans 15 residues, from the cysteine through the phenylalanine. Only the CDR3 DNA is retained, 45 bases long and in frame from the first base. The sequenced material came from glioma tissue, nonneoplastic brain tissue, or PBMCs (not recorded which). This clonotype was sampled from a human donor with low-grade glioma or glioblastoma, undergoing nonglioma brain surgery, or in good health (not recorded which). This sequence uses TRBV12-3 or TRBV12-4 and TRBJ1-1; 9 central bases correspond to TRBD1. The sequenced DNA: TGTGCCAGCAGTTTCGAGACAGGGGGAGGCACTGAAGATTTCTTT. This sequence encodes CASSFETGGGTEDFF.